The 20 T cell receptor beta chains presented below share a single source sample, sequenced in a study of monozygotic twins with inflammatory bowel disease. Reanalyzing the 5' RACE reads, TCRdb keeps one entry per CDR3 protein, without DNA. The table lists about 420,000 distinct CDR3 sequences, with 2% to 2.5% in the top ten. Sequencing was carried out using blood. The receptors come from a human donor with ulcerative colitis or Crohn's disease, or a healthy co-twin of an affected twin (not recorded which).

This sequence joins TRBV5-5 and TRBJ1-2; TCRdb picks TRBD1, but there is no DNA to check that call. The length of the CDR3 is 14 residues. Germline loops: CDR1 SGHKS, CDR2 YYEKEE (reference sequence). CDR3 residues: CASSLTGVGYGYTF.

The chain carries TRBV4-3 and TRBJ1-6. The CDR3 sequence is 16 residues long. Germline V gene data show CDR1 as LGHNA and CDR2 as YSLEER. The CDR3 sequence is CASSQDGSAGYSPLHF.

The rearrangement joins TRBV9 to TRBJ2-3; the TRBD1 assignment by TCRdb is unverifiable without DNA. The CDR3 runs 14 residues. Germline values: CDR1 SGDLS, CDR2 YYNGEE. The CDR3: CASAGAGSTDTQYF.

The gene calls are TRBV5-1 and TRBJ1-5; TCRdb outputs TRBD1, but without DNA this stays unchecked. This CDR3 has 14 amino acids. Germline V gives CDR1 SGHRS, CDR2 YFSETQ. The CDR3 loop is CASSPGQGNQPQHF.

The chain employs TRBV9 and TRBJ2-4; the TCRdb call, TRBD2, lacks DNA for checking. The germline V gene has CDR1 SGDLS and CDR2 YYNGEE. The CDR3 has 13 amino acids. The CDR3 loop reads CASSVSGDALQYF.

This rearrangement joins TRBV11-3 to TRBJ1-6. CDR1 is SGHNT, CDR2 YENEEA, per germline. This CDR3 region has 13 residues. CDR3: CASSSSYNSPLHF. The full variable domain, in which reference TRBV11-3 and TRBJ1-6 provide the parts outside the CDR3, is EAGVVQSPRYKIIEKKQPVAFWCNPISGHNTLYWYLQNLGQGPELLIRYENEEAVDDSQLPKDRFSAERLKGVDSTLKIQPAELGDSAVYLCASSSSYNSPLHFGNGTRLTVT.

CDR3 region: CASSFGGQPSDTQYF. This chain joins TRBV7-2 and TRBJ2-3; the TCRdb D gene call, TRBD1, has no DNA to confirm it. Germline V lookup: CDR1 SGHTA, CDR2 FQGNSA. CDR3 length equals 15 residues. The whole variable domain, filled in from reference TRBV7-2 and TRBJ2-3, reads GAGVSQSPSNKVTEKGKDVELRCDPISGHTALYWYRQSLGQGLEFLIYFQGNSAPDKSGLPSDRFSAERTGGSVSTLTIQRTQQEDSAVYLCASSFGGQPSDTQYFGPGTRLTVL.

The rearrangement links TRBV5-6 to TRBJ2-5; TCRdb's D call of TRBD2 is untestable without DNA. In germline, CDR1 is SGHDT, CDR2 YYEEEE. The CDR3 extends over 15 amino acids. Here the CDR3 reads CASSGTSGREETQYF. Full variable domain (rest looked up from reference TRBV5-6 and TRBJ2-5): DAGVTQSPTHLIKTRGQQVTLRCSPKSGHDTVSWYQQALGQGPQFIFQYYEEEERQRGNFPDRFSGHQFPNYSSELNVNALLLGDSALYLCASSGTSGREETQYFGPGTRLLVL.

The genes are TRBV25-1 and TRBJ2-7; no DNA is available, so the TRBD1 call from TCRdb remains unchecked. The V gene's germline CDR1 is MGHDK and CDR2 SYGVNS. This CDR3 is built from 14 residues. The CDR3 protein is CASSEHGTGYEQYF.

V gene TRBV4-1 combines with J gene TRBJ1-3; TCRdb reports TRBD1, a call that lacks DNA to check it against. CDR3 length: 16 residues. Germline assignment: CDR1 MGHRA and CDR2 YSYEKL. CDR3 sequence reads: CASSQVRQGLGNTIYF.

This sequence joins TRBV5-1 and TRBJ2-7; there is no DNA to check the TCRdb D call of TRBD2. Germline CDR1 SGHRS, CDR2 YFSETQ. This CDR3 spans 11 amino acids. The CDR3 spells CASRAGNEQYF.

The rearrangement uses TRBV3-1 and TRBJ2-7; TCRdb picks TRBD2, but there is no DNA to check that call. Germline CDR1 LGHDT, CDR2 YNNKEL (reference sequence). CDR3 length: 18 residues. The CDR3 region is CASSQLTSGRAQTYEQYF.

The V and J genes are TRBV4-3 and TRBJ2-2; no DNA is available, so the TRBD2 call from TCRdb remains unchecked. CDR1 is LGHNA, CDR2 YSLEER, per germline. The CDR3 is 17 residues long. The CDR3 loop reads CASSQGLAGVRTGELFF.

The CDR3 here is CSARVSGGPITDTQYF. This chain joins TRBV20-1 and TRBJ2-3; TCRdb reports TRBD2, a call that lacks DNA to check it against. CDR1 and CDR2 (germline): DFQATT, SNEGSKA (reference sequence). This CDR3 is 16 amino acids long.

This CDR3 reads CATQNGREHTYNEQFF. This chain links TRBV12-3 or TRBV12-4 with TRBJ2-1; TCRdb lists TRBD2, though no DNA is available to test this call. CDR3 length: 16 residues.

The genes are TRBV7-3 and TRBJ2-5; the D gene TCRdb calls, TRBD1, cannot be checked with no DNA. Germline V gene data show CDR1 as SGHTA and CDR2 as FQGTGA. The CDR3 length is 17 residues. CDR3: CASSLGVHRADQETQYF.

V and J are TRBV7-8 and TRBJ1-2; with no DNA, the TCRdb D assignment of TRBD1 cannot be verified. The CDR3 is 17 amino acids. Germline V gives CDR1 SGHVS, CDR2 FQNEAQ. The CDR3 sequence: CASSPPLGTTNNYGYTF. The variable domain in full, with the rest retrieved from reference TRBV7-8 and TRBJ1-2, is GAGVSQSPRYKVAKRGQDVALRCDPISGHVSLFWYQQALGQGPEFLTYFQNEAQLDKSGLPSDRFFAERPEGSVSTLKIQRTQQEDSAVYLCASSPPLGTTNNYGYTFGSGTRLTVV.

The V and J genes are TRBV4-3 and TRBJ2-2; TCRdb selects TRBD1, and the lack of DNA leaves this call unchecked. This CDR3 contains 17 residues. Per the germline V gene, CDR1 is LGHNA and CDR2 is YSLEER. CDR3 amino acids: CASSQEPGRGYTGELFF.

This chain links TRBV15 with TRBJ2-7. Germline assignment: CDR1 LNHNV and CDR2 YYDKDF (reference sequence). CDR3 size: 16 residues. The CDR3 here is CATSRGSERRSYEQYF.

This chain joins TRBV9 and TRBJ1-4. CDR1 SGDLS and CDR2 YYNGEE come from the germline V gene. The CDR3 is 14 residues long. CDR3 in amino acids: CASSVVAVPEKLFF.